These 7 T cell receptor beta chains came from one sample sequenced in a study of shared clonotypes between healthy human individuals. Clones were sequenced by immunoSEQ multiplex PCR, and TCRdb holds only the in-frame ones, with some missing. The sample lists some 2,500,000 clones, around 90% occurring once. Sequences were obtained from naive CD4+ T cells from PBMCs. Subset here: CD45RA+ positively selected. The receptor source for this set is a man aged 18 to 30 in good health. Some clones in this sample may be carry-over from other donors' samples.

Regarding this clone: The sample carries other DNA sequences with the same CDR3. The V gene is TRBV27, the J gene TRBJ2-7; possibly TRBD2 for D (5 bases). The V end lost 5 bases, the J end lost 4 bases, and 12 bases lay between the germline ends. The CDR3 is 13 residues long. Germline values: CDR1 MNHEY, CDR2 SMNVEV (reference sequence). CDR3 sequence: CASSPRPGYEQYF. DNA of the CDR3: TGTGCCAGCAGTCCTCGTCCGGGGTACGAGCAGTACTTC.

The rearrangement links TRBV7-2 to TRBJ2-5; D unresolved. The germline V gene has CDR1 SGHTA and CDR2 FQGNSA. The CDR3 is made up of 13 amino acids. Trimming shortened V by 4 bases and J by 5 bases, and 11 bases separated the two germline ends. CDR3 nucleotide sequence: TGTGCCAGCAGCTCGATAGGGTGGGAGACCCAGTACTTC. Residues: CASSSIGWETQYF.

The rearrangement joins TRBV12-1 to TRBJ1-5; the table gives TRBD1 as D, unverified against the DNA. TRBV12-1 is an annotated pseudogene. CDR3 length: 19 amino acids. This CDR3 is CASSPTHGTGAYSNQPQHF. DNA of the CDR3: TGTGCCAGCAGCCCCACACACGGGACAGGGGCTTATAGCAATCAGCCCCAGCATTTT.

Here the CDR3 DNA reads TGTGCCAGCAGTAACAGACTAGCGGGAGTTGCAGAGACCCAGTACTTC. It codes for CASSNRLAGVAETQYF. The rearrangement links TRBV5-6 to TRBJ2-5; 12 bases match TRBD2. The CDR3 has 16 amino acids. The germline gives CDR1 SGHDT, CDR2 YYEEEE. V lost 5 bases and J lost 4; bases outside the gene matches: 9.

The count of this clone is one. The chain couples TRBV6-5 to TRBJ2-7; D not certain. The CDR3 contains 13 residues. Trimming shortened V by 6 bases and J by 5 bases, and 14 bases separated the two germline ends. From germline, CDR1 is MNHEY and CDR2 SVGAGI. The CDR3 DNA follows: TGTGCCAGCAGCGTTCCCGGGCAGAACGAGCAGTACTTC. Its protein product is CASSVPGQNEQYF.

The chain has TRBV5-6 and TRBJ2-5; D perhaps matches TRBD1 (5 bases). The V gene's germline CDR1 is SGHDT and CDR2 YYEEEE. The CDR3 runs 16 residues. V lost 0 bases and J lost 4, with 16 bases in between. This CDR3 is CASSLVGARSPETQYF. The CDR3 DNA is TGTGCCAGCAGCTTGGTTGGGGCGCGGAGTCCAGAGACCCAGTACTTC.

A note on this clone: This CDR3 is also generated by other DNA sequences in the sample. V gene TRBV28 combines with J gene TRBJ2-7, with TRBD1 identical over 8 bases. V shed 7 bases and J 4 bases; nucleotides not matched to a gene: 3. Germline-derived CDR1 and CDR2 are MDHEN and SYDVKM. The CDR3 runs 12 residues. The CDR3 bases are TGTGCCAGCACAACAGGGGGGTACGAGCAGTACTTC. It codes for CASTTGGYEQYF.